This entry concerns a single T cell receptor (beta chain). This sample is part of a study of blood T cell repertoires in COVID-19. About the research overall: Specimens from acute and convalescent COVID-19 originated in the United States, Italy and Spain. PBMCs, B-cell-depleted T cells, or T cells provided the cDNA or gDNA that made up the material.

CDR3 length equals 13 residues. Germline V gene data show CDR1 as DFQATT and CDR2 as SNEGSKA (reference sequence). V shed 3 bases, J shed 4 bases, and the junction held 6 bases outside the gene matches. Under the authors' procedure: Estimation of nucleated cell counts relied on the amplification of reference gene primers. Measured with immunoSEQ multiplex PCR; TCRdb has only the in-frame clones, and not every one. V, J and clone size derive from that table, while D and trimming were established from the DNA sequence. The repertoire consists of 200,000 to 250,000 clones, with more than 70% occurring once and the leading ten covering 9.5% to 15%.

The chain recombines TRBV20-1 with TRBJ2-7; 7 nucleotides agree with TRBD2. This sequence originates from a human donor in a cohort sampled during active COVID-19. The source material was peripheral blood. The CDR3, as DNA: TGCAGTGCTAGTCGCGGGAGTGGTTACGAGCAGTACTTC. As protein: CSASRGSGYEQYF.